This T cell receptor beta chain comes out of a study of CD8 T cells in ankylosing spondylitis. Whole-study results and caveats: Disease-linked clones bore a CD8+ phenotype, appearing relatively rarely in peripheral blood. It appeared that ankylosing spondylitis blood was characterized by a TCR beta motif of eight highly homologous variants. Disease-linked clones were reportedly significantly enriched in matched ankylosing spondylitis synovial fluid.

CDR3 length: 18 amino acids. V was clipped by 1 base and J by 2 bases, with 17 bases between them. Germline-derived CDR1 and CDR2 are SGHAT and FQNNGV. Concerning this clonotype itself: Antigen unknown.

Molecular-barcoded quantitative 5'-RACE produced these TCR beta libraries. One entry per CDR3 protein, called by TCRdb with MiXCR from the 5' RACE reads. Among about 390,000 distinct CDR3 sequences listed, around 20% were seen once. This TCR was sampled from a male donor with ankylosing spondylitis. The chain employs TRBV11-2 and TRBJ2-2; no firm D call. The sample was blood, either unsorted or a sorted T cell fraction (not recorded which). Here the CDR3 reads CASSLVGNSATNTGELFF. The CDR3 DNA reads as TGTGCCAGCAGCTTAGTGGGCAACAGCGCTACCAACACCGGGGAGCTGTTTTTT.